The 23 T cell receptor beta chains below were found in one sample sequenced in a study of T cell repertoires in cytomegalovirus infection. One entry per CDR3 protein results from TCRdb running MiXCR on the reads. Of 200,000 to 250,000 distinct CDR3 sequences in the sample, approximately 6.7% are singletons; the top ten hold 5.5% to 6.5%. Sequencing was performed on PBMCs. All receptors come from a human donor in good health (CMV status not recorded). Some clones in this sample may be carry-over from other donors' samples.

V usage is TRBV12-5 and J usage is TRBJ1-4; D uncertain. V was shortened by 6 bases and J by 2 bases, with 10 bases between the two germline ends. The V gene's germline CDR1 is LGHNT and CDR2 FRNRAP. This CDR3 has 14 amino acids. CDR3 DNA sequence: TGTGCTAGTGGGCGAGGGCAGACTAATGAAAAACTGTTTTTT. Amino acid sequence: CASGRGQTNEKLFF. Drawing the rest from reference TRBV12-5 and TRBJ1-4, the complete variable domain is DARVTQTPRHKVTEMGQEVTMRCQPILGHNTVFWYRQTMMQGLELLAYFRNRAPLDDSGMPKDRFSAEMPDATLATLKIQPSEPRDSAVYFCASGRGQTNEKLFFGSGTQLSVL.

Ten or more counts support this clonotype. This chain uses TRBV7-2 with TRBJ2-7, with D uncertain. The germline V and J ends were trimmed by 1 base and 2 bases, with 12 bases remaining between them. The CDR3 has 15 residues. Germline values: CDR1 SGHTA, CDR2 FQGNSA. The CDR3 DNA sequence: TGTGCCAGCAGCTTAGACGCCGGCCGGGCCTACGAGCAGTACTTC. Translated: CASSLDAGRAYEQYF. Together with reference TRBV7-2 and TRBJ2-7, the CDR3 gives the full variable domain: GAGVSQSPSNKVTEKGKDVELRCDPISGHTALYWYRQSLGQGLEFLIYFQGNSAPDKSGLPSDRFSAERTGGSVSTLTIQRTQQEDSAVYLCASSLDAGRAYEQYFGPGTRLTVT.

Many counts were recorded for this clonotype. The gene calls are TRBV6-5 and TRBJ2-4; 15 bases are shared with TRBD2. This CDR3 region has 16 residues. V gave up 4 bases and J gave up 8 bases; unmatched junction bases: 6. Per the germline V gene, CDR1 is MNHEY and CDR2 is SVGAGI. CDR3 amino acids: CASSFRTSGGAHIQYF. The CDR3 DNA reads TGTGCCAGCAGTTTCCGGACTAGCGGGGGGGCCCACATTCAGTACTTC.

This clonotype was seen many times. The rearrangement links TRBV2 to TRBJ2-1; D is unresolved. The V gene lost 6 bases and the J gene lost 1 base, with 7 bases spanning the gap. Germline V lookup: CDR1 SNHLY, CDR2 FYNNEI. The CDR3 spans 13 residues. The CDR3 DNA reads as TGTGCCAGCAGGGGGTTTTCCTACAATGAGCAGTTCTTC. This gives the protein CASRGFSYNEQFF.

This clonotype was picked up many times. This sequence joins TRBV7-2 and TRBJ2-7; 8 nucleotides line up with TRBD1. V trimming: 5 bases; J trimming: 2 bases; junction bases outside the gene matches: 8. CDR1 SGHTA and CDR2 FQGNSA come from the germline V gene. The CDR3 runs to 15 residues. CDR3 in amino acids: CASSTRTGKAYEQYF. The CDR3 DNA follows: TGTGCCAGCAGCACCCGGACAGGGAAAGCCTACGAGCAGTACTTC.

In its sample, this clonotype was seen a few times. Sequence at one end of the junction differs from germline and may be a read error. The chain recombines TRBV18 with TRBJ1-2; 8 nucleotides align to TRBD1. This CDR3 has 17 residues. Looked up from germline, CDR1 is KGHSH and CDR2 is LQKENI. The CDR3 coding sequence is TGTGCCAGCTCCCCACCGGGACAGGCGCCGTGGAACTATGGCTACACCTTC. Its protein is CASSPPGQAPWNYGYTF.

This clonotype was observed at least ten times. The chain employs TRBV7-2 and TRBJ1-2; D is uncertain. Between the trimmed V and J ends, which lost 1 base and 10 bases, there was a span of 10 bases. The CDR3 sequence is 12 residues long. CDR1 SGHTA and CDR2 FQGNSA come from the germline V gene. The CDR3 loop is CASSLEIASYTF. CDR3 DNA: TGTGCCAGCAGCTTAGAGATTGCCTCCTACACCTTC. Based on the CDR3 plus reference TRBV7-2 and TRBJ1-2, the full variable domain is GAGVSQSPSNKVTEKGKDVELRCDPISGHTALYWYRQSLGQGLEFLIYFQGNSAPDKSGLPSDRFSAERTGGSVSTLTIQRTQQEDSAVYLCASSLEIASYTFGSGTRLTVV.

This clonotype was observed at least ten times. In nucleotides, the CDR3 is TGCGCCAGCAGCCAAGGCCCAGGAAGCGGGGGGGCTAATGAGCAGTTCTTC. Residues: CASSQGPGSGGANEQFF. The rearrangement uses TRBV4-1 and TRBJ2-1; 10 bases align to TRBD2. The CDR3 runs to 17 residues. J lost 7 bases, V lost 1 base, and 10 bases had no gene match. Per the germline V gene, CDR1 is MGHRA and CDR2 is YSYEKL.

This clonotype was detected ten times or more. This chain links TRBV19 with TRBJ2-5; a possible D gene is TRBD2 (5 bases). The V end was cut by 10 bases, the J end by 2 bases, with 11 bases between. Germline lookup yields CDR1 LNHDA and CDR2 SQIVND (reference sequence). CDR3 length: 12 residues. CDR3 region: CATLGDQETQYF. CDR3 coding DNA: TGTGCCACCCTCGGGGATCAAGAGACCCAGTACTTC.

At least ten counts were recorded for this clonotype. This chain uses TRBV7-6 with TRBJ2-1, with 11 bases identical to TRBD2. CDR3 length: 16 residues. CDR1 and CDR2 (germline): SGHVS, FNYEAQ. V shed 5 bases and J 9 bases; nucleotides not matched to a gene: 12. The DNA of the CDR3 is TGTGCCAGCAGCGTCCGGACTAGCGGGCCTAGGGGTGAGCAGTTCTTC. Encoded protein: CASSVRTSGPRGEQFF.

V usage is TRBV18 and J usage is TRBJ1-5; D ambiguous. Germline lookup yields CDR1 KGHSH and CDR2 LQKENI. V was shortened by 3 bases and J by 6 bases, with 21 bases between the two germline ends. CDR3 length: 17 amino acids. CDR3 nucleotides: TGTGCCAGCTCACCGGCCTCGATTTCCTTGGCGTCTCAGCCCCAGCATTTT. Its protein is CASSPASISLASQPQHF.

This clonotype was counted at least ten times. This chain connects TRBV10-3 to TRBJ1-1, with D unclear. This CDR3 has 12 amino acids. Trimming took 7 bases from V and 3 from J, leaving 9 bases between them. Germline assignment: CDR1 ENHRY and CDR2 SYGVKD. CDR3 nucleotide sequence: TGTGCCATCAACGACGGGGACACTGAAGCTTTCTTT. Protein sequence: CAINDGDTEAFF.

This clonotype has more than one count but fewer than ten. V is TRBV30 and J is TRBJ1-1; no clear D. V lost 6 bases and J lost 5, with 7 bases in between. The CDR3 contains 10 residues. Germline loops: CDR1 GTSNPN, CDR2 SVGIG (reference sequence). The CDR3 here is CACRRTEAFF. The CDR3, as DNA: TGTGCCTGTCGACGGACTGAAGCTTTCTTT.

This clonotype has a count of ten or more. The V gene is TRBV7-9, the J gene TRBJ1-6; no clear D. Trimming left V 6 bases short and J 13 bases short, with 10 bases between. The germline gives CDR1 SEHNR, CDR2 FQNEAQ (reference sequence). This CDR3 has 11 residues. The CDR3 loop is CASSSSDPLHF. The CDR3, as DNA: TGTGCCAGCAGTTCCTCCGATCCCCTCCACTTT.

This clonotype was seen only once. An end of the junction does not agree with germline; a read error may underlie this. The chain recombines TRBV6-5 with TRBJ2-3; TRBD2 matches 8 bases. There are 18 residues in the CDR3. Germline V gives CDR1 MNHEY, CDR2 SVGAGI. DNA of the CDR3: TGTGTCAGCAGTTCGTACCGTAGCGGGGCGGCGTCGACAGATACGCAGTATTTT. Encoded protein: CVSSSYRSGAASTDTQYF.

The DNA of the CDR3 is TGCAGCGTTGACTCGCAGACTACCTATGGCTACACCTTC. Amino acid sequence: CSVDSQTTYGYTF. This chain joins TRBV29-1 and TRBJ1-2; D is ambiguous. Trimming removed 3 bases at V and 4 bases at J, with 12 bases between. Germline CDR1 reads SQVTM; CDR2 reads ANQGSEA. This CDR3 comprises 13 residues.

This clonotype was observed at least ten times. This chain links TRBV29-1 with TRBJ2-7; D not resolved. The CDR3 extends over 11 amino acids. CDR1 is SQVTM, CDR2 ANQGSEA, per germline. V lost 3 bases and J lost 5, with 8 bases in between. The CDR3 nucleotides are TGCAGCGTTGAGGACCCGAACGAGCAGTACTTC. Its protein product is CSVEDPNEQYF.

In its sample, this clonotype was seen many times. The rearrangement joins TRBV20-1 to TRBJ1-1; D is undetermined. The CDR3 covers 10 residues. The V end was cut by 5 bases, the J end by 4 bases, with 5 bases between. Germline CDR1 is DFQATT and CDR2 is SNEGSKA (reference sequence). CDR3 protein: CSAGPTEAFF. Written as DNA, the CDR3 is TGCAGTGCTGGACCCACTGAAGCTTTCTTT.

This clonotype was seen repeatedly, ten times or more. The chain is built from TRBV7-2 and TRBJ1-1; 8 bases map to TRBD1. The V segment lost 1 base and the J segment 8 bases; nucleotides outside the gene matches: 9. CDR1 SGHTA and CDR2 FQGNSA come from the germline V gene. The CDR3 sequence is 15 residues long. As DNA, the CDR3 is TGTGCCAGCAGCTTAGAGGATCGGGACAGGAAGGAAGCTTTCTTT. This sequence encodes CASSLEDRDRKEAFF.

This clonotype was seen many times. The CDR3 region has the DNA TGTGCCAGCAGCTTATGGACAGGGAGCGTTAGTGAGGGGACCGGGGAGCTGTTTTTT. As protein: CASSLWTGSVSEGTGELFF. The rearrangement links TRBV11-2 to TRBJ2-2, with TRBD1 matching 8 bases. Germline V gene data show CDR1 as SGHAT and CDR2 as FQNNGV. The V and J ends lost 2 bases and 5 bases, in that order; junction bases with no gene match: 16. The CDR3 is 19 amino acids.

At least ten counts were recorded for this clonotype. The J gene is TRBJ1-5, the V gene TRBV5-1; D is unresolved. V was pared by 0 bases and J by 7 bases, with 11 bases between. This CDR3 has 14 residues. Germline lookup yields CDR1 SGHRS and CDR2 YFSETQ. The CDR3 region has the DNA TGCGCCAGCAGCTTGGGACCGGCAGAGCAGCCCCAGCATTTT. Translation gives CASSLGPAEQPQHF. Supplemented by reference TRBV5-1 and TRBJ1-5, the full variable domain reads KAGVTQTPRYLIKTRGQQVTLSCSPISGHRSVSWYQQTPGQGLQFLFEYFSETQRNKGNFPGRFSGRQFSNSRSEMNVSTLELGDSALYLCASSLGPAEQPQHFGDGTRLSIL.

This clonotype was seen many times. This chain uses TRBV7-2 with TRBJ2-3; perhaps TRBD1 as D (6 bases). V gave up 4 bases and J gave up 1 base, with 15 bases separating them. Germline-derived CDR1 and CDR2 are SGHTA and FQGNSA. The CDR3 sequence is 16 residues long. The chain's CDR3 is CASSYRALSGTDTQYF. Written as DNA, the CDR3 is TGTGCCAGCAGCTACAGGGCCCTCTCTGGCACAGATACGCAGTATTTT.

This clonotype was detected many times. The CDR3 here is CASRPTGGSGDTQYF. Written as DNA, the CDR3 is TGTGCCAGCAGACCTACAGGGGGCTCGGGAGATACGCAGTATTTT. V is TRBV7-2 and J is TRBJ2-3; 9 nucleotides line up with TRBD1. Germline V gene lookup returns CDR1 SGHTA and CDR2 FQGNSA. Unmatched junction bases numbered 9, after V lost 6 bases and J lost 5 bases. The length of the CDR3 is 15 residues.